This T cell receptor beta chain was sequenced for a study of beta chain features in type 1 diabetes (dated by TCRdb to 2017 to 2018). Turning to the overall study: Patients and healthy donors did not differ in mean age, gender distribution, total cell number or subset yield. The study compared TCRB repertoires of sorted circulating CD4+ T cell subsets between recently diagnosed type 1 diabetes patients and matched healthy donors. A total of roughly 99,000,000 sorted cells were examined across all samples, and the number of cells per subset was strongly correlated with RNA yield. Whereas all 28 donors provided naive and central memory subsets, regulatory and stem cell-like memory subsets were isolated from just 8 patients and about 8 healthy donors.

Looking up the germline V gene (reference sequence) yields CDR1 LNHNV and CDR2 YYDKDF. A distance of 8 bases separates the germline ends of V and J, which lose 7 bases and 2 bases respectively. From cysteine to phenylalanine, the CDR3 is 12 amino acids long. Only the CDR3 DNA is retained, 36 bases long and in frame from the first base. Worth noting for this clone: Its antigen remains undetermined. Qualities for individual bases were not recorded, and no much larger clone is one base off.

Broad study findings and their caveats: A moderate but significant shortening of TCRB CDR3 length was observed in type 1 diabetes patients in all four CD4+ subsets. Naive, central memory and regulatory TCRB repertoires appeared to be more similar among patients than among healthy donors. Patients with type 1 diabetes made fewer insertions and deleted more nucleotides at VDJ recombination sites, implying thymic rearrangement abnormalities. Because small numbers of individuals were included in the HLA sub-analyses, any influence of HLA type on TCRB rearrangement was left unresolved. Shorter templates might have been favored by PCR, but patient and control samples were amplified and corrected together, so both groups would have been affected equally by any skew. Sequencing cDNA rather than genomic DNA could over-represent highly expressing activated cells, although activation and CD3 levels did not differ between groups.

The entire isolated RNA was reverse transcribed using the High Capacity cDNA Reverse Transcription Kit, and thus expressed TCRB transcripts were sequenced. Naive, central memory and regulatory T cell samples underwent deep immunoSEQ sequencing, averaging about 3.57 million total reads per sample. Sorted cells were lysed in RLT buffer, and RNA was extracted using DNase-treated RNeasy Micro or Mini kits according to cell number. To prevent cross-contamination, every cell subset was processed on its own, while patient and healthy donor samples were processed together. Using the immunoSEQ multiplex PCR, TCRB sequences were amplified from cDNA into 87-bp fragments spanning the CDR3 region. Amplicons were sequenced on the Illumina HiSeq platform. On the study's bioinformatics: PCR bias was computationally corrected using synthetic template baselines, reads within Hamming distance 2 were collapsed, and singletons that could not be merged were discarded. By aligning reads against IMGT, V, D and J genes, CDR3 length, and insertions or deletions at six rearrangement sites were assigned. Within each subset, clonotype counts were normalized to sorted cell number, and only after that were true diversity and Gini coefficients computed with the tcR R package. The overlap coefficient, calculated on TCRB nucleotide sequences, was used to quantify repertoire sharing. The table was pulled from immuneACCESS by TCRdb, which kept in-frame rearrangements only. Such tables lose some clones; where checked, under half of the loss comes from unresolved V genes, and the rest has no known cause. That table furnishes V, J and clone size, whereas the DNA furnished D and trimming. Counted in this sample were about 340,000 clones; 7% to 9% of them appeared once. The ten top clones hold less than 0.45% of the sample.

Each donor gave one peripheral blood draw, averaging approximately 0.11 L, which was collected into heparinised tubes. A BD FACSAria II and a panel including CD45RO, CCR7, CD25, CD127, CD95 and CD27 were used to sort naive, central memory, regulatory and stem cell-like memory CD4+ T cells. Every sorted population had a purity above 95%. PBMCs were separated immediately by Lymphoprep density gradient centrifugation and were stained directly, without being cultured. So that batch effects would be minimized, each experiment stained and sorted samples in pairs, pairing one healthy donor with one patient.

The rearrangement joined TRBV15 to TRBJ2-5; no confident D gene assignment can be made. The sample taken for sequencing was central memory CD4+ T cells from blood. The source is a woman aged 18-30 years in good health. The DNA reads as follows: TGTGCCACCAAAAGGGCTCAAGAGACCCAGTACTTC. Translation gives CATKRAQETQYF.